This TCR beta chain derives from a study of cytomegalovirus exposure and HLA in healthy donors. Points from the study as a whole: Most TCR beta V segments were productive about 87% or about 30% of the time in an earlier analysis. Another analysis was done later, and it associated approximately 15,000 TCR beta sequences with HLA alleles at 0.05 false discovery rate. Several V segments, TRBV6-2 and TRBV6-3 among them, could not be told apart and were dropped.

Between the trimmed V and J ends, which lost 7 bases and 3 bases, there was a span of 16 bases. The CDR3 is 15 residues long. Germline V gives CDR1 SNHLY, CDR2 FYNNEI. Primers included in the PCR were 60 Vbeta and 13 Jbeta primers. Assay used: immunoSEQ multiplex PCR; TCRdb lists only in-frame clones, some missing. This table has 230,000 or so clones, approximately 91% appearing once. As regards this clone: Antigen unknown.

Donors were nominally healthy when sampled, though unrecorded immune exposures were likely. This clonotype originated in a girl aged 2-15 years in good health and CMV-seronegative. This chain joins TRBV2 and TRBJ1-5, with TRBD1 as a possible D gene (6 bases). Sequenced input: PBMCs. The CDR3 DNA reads TGTGCCAGCAAGGGGACACAGCCCATCAATCAGCCCCAGCATTTT. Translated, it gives CASKGTQPINQPQHF.